Below are 11 T cell receptor beta chains sequenced from a single sample in a study of blood T cell repertoires in COVID-19. Produced via immunoSEQ multiplex PCR; TCRdb's table is partial and in-frame only. The repertoire holds some 150,000 clones, with about 89% as singletons. The sequenced sample consisted of peripheral blood. The source of these receptors is a man between 45 and 60 years old who had recovered from COVID-19.

The chain has TRBV6-6 and TRBJ1-1; D remains unclear. CDR3 size: 14 residues. Germline CDR1 reads MNHNY; CDR2 reads SVGAGI (reference sequence). The V end lost 2 bases, the J end lost 1 base, and 8 bases lay between the germline ends. The CDR3 DNA reads TGTGCCAGCAGTTACCGCCGGGGGAACACTGAAGCTTTCTTT. It translates to CASSYRRGNTEAFF.

V is TRBV18 and J is TRBJ1-4; 7 nucleotides match TRBD1. J was trimmed by 0 bases and V by 4 bases; bases with no gene match: 8. CDR3 length: 17 amino acids. CDR1 is KGHSH, CDR2 LQKENI, per germline. The CDR3 DNA sequence: TGTGCCAGCTCACAACGACAGGGACCAACAACTAATGAAAAACTGTTTTTT. Protein sequence: CASSQRQGPTTNEKLFF.

The chain employs TRBV6-2 or TRBV6-3 and TRBJ2-2, with TRBD1 as a possible D gene (6 bases). The CDR3 covers 15 residues. Germline V CDR1 and CDR2: MNHEY, SVGEGT. The V end was cut by 4 bases, the J end by 1 base, with 10 bases between. CDR3 coding DNA: TGTGCCAGCAGTTCTCGGACAGTGAACACCGGGGAGCTGTTTTTT. As protein: CASSSRTVNTGELFF.

The genes are TRBV5-5 and TRBJ1-2; D may be TRBD1 (6 bases). The ends were cut back, 3 bases at V and 10 bases at J, with 22 bases in the middle. CDR3 length equals 15 residues. Germline CDR1 is SGHKS and CDR2 is YYEKEE (reference sequence). The CDR3 DNA follows: TGTGCCAGCAGCTCTACCTTCCGGGACAACAGGGCCTACACCTTC. It is translated as CASSSTFRDNRAYTF. Variable domain in full (rest from reference TRBV5-5 and TRBJ1-2): DAGVTQSPTHLIKTRGQQVTLRCSPISGHKSVSWYQQVLGQGPQFIFQYYEKEERGRGNFPDRFSARQFPNYSSELNVNALLLGDSALYLCASSSTFRDNRAYTFGSGTRLTVV.

The chain couples TRBV7-8 to TRBJ1-5; 10 bases align to TRBD1. Germline lookup yields CDR1 SGHVS and CDR2 FQNEAQ. The CDR3 totals 16 residues. V lost 5 bases, J lost 7 bases, and 11 bases stayed unmatched. This chain's CDR3 is CASSPLRDRGYQPQHF. The CDR3 region has the DNA TGTGCCAGCAGCCCACTCCGGGACAGGGGTTACCAGCCCCAGCATTTT.

This clone came up a few times. V and J are TRBV2 and TRBJ2-3; 9 nucleotides line up with TRBD1. The CDR3 is 21 residues long. Trimming cost V 11 bases and J 0 bases; bases outside gene matches: 27. The germline V gene has CDR1 SNHLY and CDR2 FYNNEI. CDR3 nucleotide sequence: TGTGCCGGGGCCCGGGTAGGGCACAGGGGGCATGTCAAAAATAGCACAGATACGCAGTATTTT. Amino acid sequence: CAGARVGHRGHVKNSTDTQYF.

The chain uses TRBV24-1 and TRBJ1-5, with TRBD1 identical over 8 bases. The CDR3 has 22 residues. Germline-derived CDR1 and CDR2 are KGHDR and SFDVKD. Trimming cost V 5 bases and J 1 base; bases outside gene matches: 24. The CDR3, as DNA: TGTGCCACCAGTGCCCCCCCCCAGGGGGCGCAGGACGGGGGGTGGAGCAATCAGCCCCAGCATTTT. Translation gives CATSAPPQGAQDGGWSNQPQHF.

The V gene is TRBV6-2 or TRBV6-3, the J gene TRBJ2-4, with 7 bases that match TRBD2. The germline gives CDR1 MNHEY, CDR2 SVGEGT. Losses at the gene ends were 2 bases for V and 0 bases for J; bases not matched to a gene: 13. The CDR3 sequence is 19 residues long. The CDR3 DNA reads as TGTGCCAGCAGTTACATTGGCGGGGGAGAGAAGCTAGCCAAAAACATTCAGTACTTC. Its protein product is CASSYIGGGEKLAKNIQYF.

The CDR3 region is CASSFGWTTTQETQYF. The CDR3 region has the DNA TGCGCCAGCAGCTTTGGTTGGACAACGACCCAAGAGACCCAGTACTTC. This chain connects TRBV5-1 to TRBJ2-5; TRBD1 is a possible D gene (5 bases). The germline CDR1 and CDR2 sequences are SGHRS and YFSETQ. V was trimmed by 2 bases and J by 1 base, leaving 15 bases between them. The CDR3 has 16 residues. Together with reference TRBV5-1 and TRBJ2-5, the CDR3 gives the full variable domain: KAGVTQTPRYLIKTRGQQVTLSCSPISGHRSVSWYQQTPGQGLQFLFEYFSETQRNKGNFPGRFSGRQFSNSRSEMNVSTLELGDSALYLCASSFGWTTTQETQYFGPGTRLLVL.

The chain is built from TRBV6-5 and TRBJ1-6, with D unresolved. This CDR3 has 14 residues. Per germline, CDR1 MNHEY and CDR2 SVGAGI. V was trimmed by 7 bases and J by 7 bases, leaving 14 bases between them. The CDR3 DNA reads TGTGCCAGCACATGGGAGGGTAAGAATTCACCCCTCCACTTT. This translates into CASTWEGKNSPLHF.

This chain connects TRBV3-1 (or the pseudogene TRBV3-2) to TRBJ1-2; no clear D gene. The CDR3 consists of 15 residues. In germline, CDR1 is LGHDT, CDR2 YNNKEL (reference sequence). Trimming stripped 5 bases from V and 4 bases from J, with 17 bases between. CDR3 coding DNA: TGTGCCAGCAGCAATCTAAACGGGGAAGGCTATGGCTACACCTTC. This translates into CASSNLNGEGYGYTF.